This record covers a single T cell receptor beta chain. V was pared by 3 bases and J by 4 bases, with 15 bases between. The germline gives CDR1 LNHDA, CDR2 SQIVND (reference sequence). The CDR3 runs to 16 residues. Noted time point: cycle 4 day 1 (C4D1), after five to seven weeks of nivolumab. With no exception, relapse followed autologous stem cell transplantation in all patients, and brentuximab vedotin exposure varied. The protocol was immunoSEQ multiplex PCR, while the TCRdb copy is restricted to in-frame clones and leaves out a portion. The sample includes 25,000 to 35,000 clones, more than 65% seen only once; the top ten take approximately 18%. This sample is drawn from a study of PD-1 blockade in classical Hodgkin lymphoma.

The chain has TRBV19 and TRBJ2-2; a weak D match, TRBD2 (6 bases). The sample here was peripheral blood mononuclear cells (PBMCs), taken before the fourth cycle of nivolumab. The sequence came from a human donor with classical Hodgkin lymphoma. CDR3 nucleotide sequence: TGTGCCAGTAGTATTCCCCGGGGGAGAGGCACCGGGGAGCTGTTTTTT. Amino acids: CASSIPRGRGTGELFF.